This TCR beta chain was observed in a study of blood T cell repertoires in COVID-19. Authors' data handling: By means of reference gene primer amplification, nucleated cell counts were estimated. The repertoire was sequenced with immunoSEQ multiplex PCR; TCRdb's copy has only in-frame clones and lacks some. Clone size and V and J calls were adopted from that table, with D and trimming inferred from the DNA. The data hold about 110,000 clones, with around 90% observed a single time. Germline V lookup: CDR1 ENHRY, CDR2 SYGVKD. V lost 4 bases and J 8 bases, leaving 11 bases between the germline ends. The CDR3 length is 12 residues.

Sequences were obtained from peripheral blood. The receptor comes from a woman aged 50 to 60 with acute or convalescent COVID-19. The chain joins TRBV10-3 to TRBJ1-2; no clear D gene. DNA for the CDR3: TGTGCCATCAGTGGACCGGGGAGCGGCTACACCTTC. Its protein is CAISGPGSGYTF.